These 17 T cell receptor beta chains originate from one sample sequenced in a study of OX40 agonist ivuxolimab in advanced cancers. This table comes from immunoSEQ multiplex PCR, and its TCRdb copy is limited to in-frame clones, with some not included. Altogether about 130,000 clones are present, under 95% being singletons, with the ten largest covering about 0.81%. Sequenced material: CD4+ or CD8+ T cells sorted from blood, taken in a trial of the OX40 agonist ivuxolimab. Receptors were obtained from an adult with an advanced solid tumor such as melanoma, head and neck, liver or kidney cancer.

CDR3 protein: CASSRGAAGSNEQFF. The CDR3 DNA reads TGTGCCAGCAGCCGAGGAGCAGCGGGAAGCAATGAGCAGTTCTTC. The gene calls are TRBV7-9 and TRBJ2-1, with TRBD2 identical over 7 bases. Trimming cost V 5 bases and J 6 bases; bases outside gene matches: 10. The CDR3 consists of 15 residues. Germline V gene sequence: CDR1 SEHNR, CDR2 FQNEAQ (reference sequence).

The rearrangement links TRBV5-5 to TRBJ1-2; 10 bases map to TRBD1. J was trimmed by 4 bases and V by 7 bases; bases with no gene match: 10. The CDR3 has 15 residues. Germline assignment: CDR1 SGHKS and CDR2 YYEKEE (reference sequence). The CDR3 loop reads CASHSGTGEIYGYTF. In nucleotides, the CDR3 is TGTGCCAGCCACTCCGGGACAGGGGAAATCTATGGCTACACCTTC.

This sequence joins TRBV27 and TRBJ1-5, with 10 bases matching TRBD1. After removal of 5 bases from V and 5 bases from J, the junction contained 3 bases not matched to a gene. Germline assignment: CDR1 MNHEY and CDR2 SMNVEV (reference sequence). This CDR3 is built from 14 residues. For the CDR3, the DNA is TGTGCCAGCAGTCCCGGGACAGGGGATCAGCCCCAGCATTTT. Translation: CASSPGTGDQPQHF.

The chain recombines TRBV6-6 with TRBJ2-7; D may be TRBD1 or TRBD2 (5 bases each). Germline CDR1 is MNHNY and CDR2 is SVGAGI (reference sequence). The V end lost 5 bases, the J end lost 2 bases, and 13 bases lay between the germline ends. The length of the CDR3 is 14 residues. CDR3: CASSARGPTYEQYF. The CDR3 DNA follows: TGTGCCAGCAGTGCCCGGGGCCCGACCTACGAGCAGTACTTC.

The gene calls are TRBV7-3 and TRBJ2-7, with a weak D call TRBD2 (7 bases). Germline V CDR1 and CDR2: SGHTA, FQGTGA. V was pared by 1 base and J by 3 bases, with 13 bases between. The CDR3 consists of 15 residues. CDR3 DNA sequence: TGTGCCAGCAGCTTAAAACAGGGAGGGAACTACGAGCAGTACTTC. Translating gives CASSLKQGGNYEQYF. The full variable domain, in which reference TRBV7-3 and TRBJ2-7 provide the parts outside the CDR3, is GAGVSQTPSNKVTEKGKYVELRCDPISGHTALYWYRQSLGQGPEFLIYFQGTGAADDSGLPNDRFFAVRPEGSVSTLKIQRTERGDSAVYLCASSLKQGGNYEQYFGPGTRLTVT.

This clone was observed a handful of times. Here the CDR3 reads CASSVAGNTGELFF. CDR3 nucleotides: TGTGCCAGCAGCGTAGCCGGGAACACCGGGGAGCTGTTTTTT. V usage is TRBV9 and J usage is TRBJ2-2, with D unclear. Germline values: CDR1 SGDLS, CDR2 YYNGEE. The CDR3 has 14 residues. V was cut by 0 bases and J by 1 base, with 4 bases left in between.

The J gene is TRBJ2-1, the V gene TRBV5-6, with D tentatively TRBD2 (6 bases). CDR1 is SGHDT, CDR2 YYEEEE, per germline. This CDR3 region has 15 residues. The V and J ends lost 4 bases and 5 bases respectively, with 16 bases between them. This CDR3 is CASSTTSTRNNEQFF. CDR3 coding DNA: TGTGCCAGCAGCACAACTAGCACAAGGAACAATGAGCAGTTCTTC.

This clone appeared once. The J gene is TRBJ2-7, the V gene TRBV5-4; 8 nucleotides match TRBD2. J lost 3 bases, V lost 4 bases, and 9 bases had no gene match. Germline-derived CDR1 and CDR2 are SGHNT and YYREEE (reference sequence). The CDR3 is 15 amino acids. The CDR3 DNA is TGTGCCAGCAGCAGTACTAGCGGAGGGGTCTACGAGCAGTACTTC. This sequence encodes CASSSTSGGVYEQYF. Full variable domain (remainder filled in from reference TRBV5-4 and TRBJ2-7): ETGVTQSPTHLIKTRGQQVTLRCSSQSGHNTVSWYQQALGQGPQFIFQYYREEENGRGNFPPRFSGLQFPNYSSELNVNALELDDSALYLCASSSTSGGVYEQYFGPGTRLTVT.

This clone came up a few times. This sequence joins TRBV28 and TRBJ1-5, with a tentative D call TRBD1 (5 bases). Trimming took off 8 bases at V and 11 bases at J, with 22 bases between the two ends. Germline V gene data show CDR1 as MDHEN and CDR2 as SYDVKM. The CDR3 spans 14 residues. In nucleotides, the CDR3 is TGTGCCAGCGAGAGTGGGGCAGCTAAATGGGCCCAGCATTTT. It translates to CASESGAAKWAQHF. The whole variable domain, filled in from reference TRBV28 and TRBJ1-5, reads DVKVTQSSRYLVKRTGEKVFLECVQDMDHENMFWYRQDPGLGLRLIYFSYDVKMKEKGDIPEGYSVSREKKERFSLILESASTNQTSMYLCASESGAAKWAQHFGDGTRLSIL.

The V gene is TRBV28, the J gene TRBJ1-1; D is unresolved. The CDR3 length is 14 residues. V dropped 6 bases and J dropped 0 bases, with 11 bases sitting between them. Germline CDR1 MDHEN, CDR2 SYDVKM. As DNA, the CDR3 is TGTGCCAGCAGCCGACCGTCCTTGAACACTGAAGCTTTCTTT. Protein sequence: CASSRPSLNTEAFF.

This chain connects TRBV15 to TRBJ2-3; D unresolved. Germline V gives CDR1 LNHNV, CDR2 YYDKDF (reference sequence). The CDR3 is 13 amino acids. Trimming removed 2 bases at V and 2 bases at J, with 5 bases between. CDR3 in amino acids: CATSRPDTDTQYF. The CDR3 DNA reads TGTGCCACCAGCAGACCCGACACAGATACGCAGTATTTT.

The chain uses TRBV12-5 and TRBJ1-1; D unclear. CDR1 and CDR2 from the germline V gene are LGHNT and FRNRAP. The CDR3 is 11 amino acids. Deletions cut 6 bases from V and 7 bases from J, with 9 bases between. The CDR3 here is CASGETGEAFF. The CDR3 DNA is TGTGCTAGTGGGGAGACGGGTGAAGCTTTCTTT.

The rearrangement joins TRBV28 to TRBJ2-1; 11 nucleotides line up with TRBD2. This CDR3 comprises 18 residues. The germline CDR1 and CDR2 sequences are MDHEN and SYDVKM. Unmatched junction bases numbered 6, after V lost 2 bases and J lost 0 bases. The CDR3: CASSLRGTSGSSYNEQFF. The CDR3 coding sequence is TGTGCCAGCAGTTTACGGGGGACTAGCGGCAGCTCCTACAATGAGCAGTTCTTC.

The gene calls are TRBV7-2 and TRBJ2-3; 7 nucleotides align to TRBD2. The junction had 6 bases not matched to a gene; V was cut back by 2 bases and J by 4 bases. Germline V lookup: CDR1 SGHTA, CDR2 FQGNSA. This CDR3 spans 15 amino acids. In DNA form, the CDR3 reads TGTGCCAGCAGCTTAAGCGCTAGCGGCCCAGATACGCAGTATTTT. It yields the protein CASSLSASGPDTQYF.

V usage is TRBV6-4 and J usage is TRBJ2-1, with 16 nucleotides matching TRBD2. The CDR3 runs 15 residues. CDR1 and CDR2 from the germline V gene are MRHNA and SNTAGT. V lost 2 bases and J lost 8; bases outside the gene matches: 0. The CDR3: CASSDGTSGRDEQFF. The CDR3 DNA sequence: TGTGCCAGCAGTGACGGGACTAGCGGGAGGGATGAGCAGTTCTTC.

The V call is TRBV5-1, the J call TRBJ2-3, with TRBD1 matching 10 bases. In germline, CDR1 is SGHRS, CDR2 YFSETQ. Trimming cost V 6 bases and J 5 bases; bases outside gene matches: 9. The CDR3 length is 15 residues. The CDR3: CASTSQTGGQDTQYF. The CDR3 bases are TGCGCCAGCACCTCACAGACAGGGGGCCAAGATACGCAGTATTTT.

CDR3 in DNA: TGTGCTAGTGGTTTGGTACAAGTAAACACCGGGGAGCTGTTTTTT. It codes for CASGLVQVNTGELFF. This chain uses TRBV12-5 with TRBJ2-2; D not certain. Germline values: CDR1 LGHNT, CDR2 FRNRAP. This CDR3 is 15 amino acids long. V lost 0 bases and J lost 2, with 7 bases in between.